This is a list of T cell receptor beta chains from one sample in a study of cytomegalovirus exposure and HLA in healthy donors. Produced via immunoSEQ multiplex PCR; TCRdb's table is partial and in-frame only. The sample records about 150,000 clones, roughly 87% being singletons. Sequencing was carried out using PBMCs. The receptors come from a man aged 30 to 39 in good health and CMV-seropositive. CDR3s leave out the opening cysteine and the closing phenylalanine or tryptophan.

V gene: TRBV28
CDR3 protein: ASSHTNLIAGDDADTQY

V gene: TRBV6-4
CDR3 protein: ASSPEALSGEQF

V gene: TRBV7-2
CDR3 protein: ASSIGAGGKYNEQF

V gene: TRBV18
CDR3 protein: ASSPNSHNEQF

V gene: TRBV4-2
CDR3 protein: ASSQLAQVGGAYEQY

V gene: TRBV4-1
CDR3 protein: ASSPPGQGLFTGYT

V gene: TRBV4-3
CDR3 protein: ASSQAAGSGANGLT

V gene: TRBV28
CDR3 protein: ASTGYNEKLF

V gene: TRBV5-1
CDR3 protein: ASSPGQGDEKLF

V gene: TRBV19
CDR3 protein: ASSIRGLYGYT

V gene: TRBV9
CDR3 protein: ASSVVAGGPKETQY

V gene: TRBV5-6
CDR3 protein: ASRNNRVSEQY

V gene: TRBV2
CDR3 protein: ASGGRENTGELF

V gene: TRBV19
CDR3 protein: ASSPGRGQGEETQY

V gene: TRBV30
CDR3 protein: AWSPTLRYGYT

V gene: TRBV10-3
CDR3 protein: AISESIGQGSTDTQY

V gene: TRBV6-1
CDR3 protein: ASSELAGGQETQY

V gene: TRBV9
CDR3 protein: ASSVGSASYNEQF

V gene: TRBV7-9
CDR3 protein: ASSLRGTGNKGTEAF

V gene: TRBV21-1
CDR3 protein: ASSKGSRGTEAF

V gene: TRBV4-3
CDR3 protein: ASSMWASGGQNTGELF

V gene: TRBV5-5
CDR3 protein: ASSLDSYGYT

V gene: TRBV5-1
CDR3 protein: ASSLDAGGGANVLT

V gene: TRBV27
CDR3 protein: ASSWLAVNFYNEQF

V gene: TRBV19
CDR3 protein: ASSIDRRGSNQPQH

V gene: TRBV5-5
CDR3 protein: ASSRAGVGEKLF

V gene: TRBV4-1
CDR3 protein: ASSPLQVRQGESSYGYT

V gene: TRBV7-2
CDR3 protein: ASSLASGGNSPLH

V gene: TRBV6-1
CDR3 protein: ASSEGGTAYDEQF

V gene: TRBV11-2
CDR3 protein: ASRGKGTDEQY

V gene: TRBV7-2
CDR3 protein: ASSPLSTDTQY

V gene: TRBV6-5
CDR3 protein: ASSYSSGTVYNEQF

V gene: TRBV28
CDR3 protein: ASSFPQGRTEAF

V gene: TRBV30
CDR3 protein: AWNWRGPNEKLF

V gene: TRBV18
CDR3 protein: ASSILAGTQETQY

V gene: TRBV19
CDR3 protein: ASSIDWGLAGGSTGELF

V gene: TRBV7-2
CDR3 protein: ASSPGVAAETQY

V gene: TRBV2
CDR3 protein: ASRRGLAAYEQY

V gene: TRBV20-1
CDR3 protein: SAELTDTQY

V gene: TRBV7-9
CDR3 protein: ASSPQTGSNQPQH

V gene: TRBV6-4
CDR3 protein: ASSDSDKRGGHSNTGELF

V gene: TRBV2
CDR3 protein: ASRPIRGGQGAMETEAF

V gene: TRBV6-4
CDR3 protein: GAGVGNQPQH

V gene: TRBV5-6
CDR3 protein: ASSLRSAGYEQY

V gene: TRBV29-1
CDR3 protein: SARQGAYEQY

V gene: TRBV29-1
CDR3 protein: SGGASGAASYNEQF

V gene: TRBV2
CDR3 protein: ASSAQGNTEAF

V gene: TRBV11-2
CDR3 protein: ASSYQITGPYEQY

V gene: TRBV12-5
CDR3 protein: ASGFGQGVTGNTIY

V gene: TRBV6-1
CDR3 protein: ASSDRPSYEQY

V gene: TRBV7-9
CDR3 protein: ASSLVAGEVEQF

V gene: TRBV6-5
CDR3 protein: ASSVLGGGHGYT

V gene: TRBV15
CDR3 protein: ATSSRDRGPYGYT

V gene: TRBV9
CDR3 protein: ASSVGHRGPQNSYNEQF

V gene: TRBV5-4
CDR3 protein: ASSPPQVQGETQY

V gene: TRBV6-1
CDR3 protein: AILPGTGAGNTIY

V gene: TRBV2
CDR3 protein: ASSGAFFNEQF

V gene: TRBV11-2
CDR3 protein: ASSLVTGSYNEQF